Following are 16 T cell receptor beta chains from one sample sequenced in a study of cytomegalovirus exposure and HLA in healthy donors. The primer mix had 60 Vbeta and 13 Jbeta primers. Profiled with immunoSEQ multiplex PCR; TCRdb holds only in-frame clones, not every one. The sample has over 150,000 clones; 80% are singletons. The sequencing sample was made of PBMCs. The source of these receptors is a boy aged 5-17 years in good health and CMV-seronegative.

The V and J genes are TRBV7-2 and TRBJ2-5; 7 bases agree with TRBD1. The germline V gene encodes CDR1 SGHTA and CDR2 FQGNSA. The CDR3 is made up of 15 amino acids. V lost 1 base, J lost 4 bases, and 6 bases stayed unmatched. CDR3 nucleotide sequence: TGTGCCAGCAGCTTAGTGGGGGACAGTGCAGAGACCCAGTACTTC. It yields the protein CASSLVGDSAETQYF.

This chain joins TRBV19 and TRBJ2-2; D may be TRBD2 (5 bases). Trimming left V 9 bases short and J 6 bases short, with 17 bases between. Germline CDR1 and CDR2: LNHDA and SQIVND (reference sequence). The CDR3 sequence is 14 residues long. CDR3 nucleotide sequence: TGTGCCAGCTCTACTGGTTGGGAGTCCGGGGAGCTGTTTTTT. Translated, it gives CASSTGWESGELFF. The variable domain in full, completed from reference TRBV19 and TRBJ2-2, reads DGGITQSPKYLFRKEGQNVTLSCEQNLNHDAMYWYRQDPGQGLRLIYYSQIVNDFQKGDIAEGYSVSREKKESFPLTVTSAQKNPTAFYLCASSTGWESGELFFGEGSRLTVL.

This chain joins TRBV4-2 and TRBJ2-3, with 8 bases identical to TRBD1. Germline values: CDR1 LGHNA, CDR2 YNFKEQ. The V and J ends lost 0 bases and 2 bases, in that order; junction bases with no gene match: 1. This CDR3 has 15 amino acids. CDR3 nucleotides: TGTGCCAGCAGCCAAGAGACAGGGGCCACAGATACGCAGTATTTT. Translated: CASSQETGATDTQYF.

This chain joins TRBV7-9 and TRBJ1-4, with a possible D match to TRBD1 (5 bases). Per germline, CDR1 SEHNR and CDR2 FQNEAQ (reference sequence). The CDR3 length is 14 residues. Trimming cost V 2 bases and J 7 bases, with 11 bases left between them. The CDR3 sequence is CASSLTGGGEKLFF. CDR3 nucleotides: TGTGCCAGCAGCTTAACCGGGGGAGGTGAAAAACTGTTTTTT.

J is TRBJ1-5 and V is TRBV10-3, with D tentatively TRBD1 (5 bases). Germline values: CDR1 ENHRY, CDR2 SYGVKD. Trimming stripped 2 bases from V and 0 bases from J, with 8 bases between. The CDR3 contains 15 residues. The CDR3 nucleotides read TGTGCCATCAGTGAGCGGGGGATTAGCAATCAGCCCCAGCATTTT. Translating it yields CAISERGISNQPQHF.

The chain carries TRBV6-1 and TRBJ1-2, with TRBD1 matching 7 bases. Losses at the gene ends were 1 base for V and 2 bases for J; bases not matched to a gene: 4. Germline CDR1 MNHNS, CDR2 SASEGT. This CDR3 is built from 15 residues. CDR3: CASSEGSGGNYGYTF. The CDR3 nucleotides are TGTGCCAGCAGTGAAGGGTCAGGGGGGAACTATGGCTACACCTTC.

The CDR3 protein is CASSYTGGGTEAFF. CDR3 in DNA: TGTGCCAGCAGTTATACAGGGGGGGGGACTGAAGCTTTCTTT. V is TRBV28 and J is TRBJ1-1; TRBD1 aligns across 8 bases. The trim removed 4 bases at V and 5 bases at J, leaving 6 bases unmatched. Germline values: CDR1 MDHEN, CDR2 SYDVKM. The CDR3 is made up of 14 amino acids.

This chain links TRBV5-6 with TRBJ2-3, with a tentative D call TRBD1 (5 bases). Germline lookup yields CDR1 SGHDT and CDR2 YYEEEE. V gave up 4 bases and J gave up 1 base, with 16 bases separating them. The CDR3 spans 16 residues. CDR3 region: CASSGPGFVGTDTQYF. For the CDR3, the DNA is TGTGCCAGCAGCGGACCAGGGTTCGTGGGCACAGATACGCAGTATTTT.

The V call is TRBV9, the J call TRBJ2-7; 9 bases line up with TRBD2. The CDR3 extends over 15 amino acids. Germline V gene sequence: CDR1 SGDLS, CDR2 YYNGEE. V gave up 3 bases and J gave up 3 bases; unmatched junction bases: 7. CDR3 residues: CASSAGSGGVYEQYF. For the CDR3, the DNA is TGTGCCAGCAGCGCTGGTAGCGGGGGCGTCTACGAGCAGTACTTC.

This clone was detected only once. The chain carries TRBV4-1 and TRBJ1-1; D call uncertain. Trimming left V 1 base short and J 7 bases short, with 7 bases between. Germline lookup yields CDR1 MGHRA and CDR2 YSYEKL. The CDR3 is 12 residues long. CDR3 in amino acids: CASSQGGLEAFF. The CDR3 coding sequence is TGCGCCAGCAGCCAAGGCGGGCTTGAAGCTTTCTTT.

This rearrangement joins TRBV7-8 to TRBJ2-7; 7 bases are shared with TRBD1. CDR1 is SGHVS, CDR2 FQNEAQ, per germline. This CDR3 comprises 14 residues. The ends lost 0 bases at V and 1 base at J; junction bases unmatched: 0. CDR3 DNA: TGTGCCAGCAGCTTAGCGGGACAGTCCTACGAGCAGTACTTC. Protein: CASSLAGQSYEQYF.

The chain has TRBV21-1 and TRBJ2-1; the D call in the table, TRBD2, was not verified against the DNA. TRBV21-1 is recorded as a pseudogene. The CDR3 length is 17 residues. CDR3 protein: CASSKATSGRGYNEQFF. CDR3 sequence (DNA): TGTGCCAGCAGCAAAGCCACTAGCGGGAGGGGGTACAATGAGCAGTTCTTC.

As concerns this clone: Other DNA sequences within the sample encode an identical CDR3. The chain has TRBV11-2 and TRBJ2-7; D is perhaps TRBD2 (5 bases). The germline V gene has CDR1 SGHAT and CDR2 FQNNGV. The CDR3 spans 12 residues. Trimming shortened V by 5 bases and J by 3 bases, and 8 bases separated the two germline ends. The CDR3 protein is CASSRGSYEQYF. As DNA, the CDR3 is TGTGCCAGCAGCCGAGGGAGCTACGAGCAGTACTTC.

This chain connects TRBV30 to TRBJ2-3, with TRBD2 matching over 12 bases. The germline gives CDR1 GTSNPN, CDR2 SVGIG (reference sequence). CDR3 length: 14 amino acids. The V gene end was trimmed by 5 bases and the J gene end by 3 bases; junction bases not matched to a gene: 3. The CDR3 here is CAWASGRETDTQYF. Here the CDR3 DNA reads TGTGCCTGGGCTAGCGGGAGGGAGACAGATACGCAGTATTTT. The full variable domain, completed using reference TRBV30 and TRBJ2-3, is SQTIHQWPATLVQPVGSPLSLECTVEGTSNPNLYWYRQAAGRGLQLLFYSVGIGQISSEVPQNLSASRPQDRQFILSSKKLLLSDSGFYLCAWASGRETDTQYFGPGTRLTVL.

The J gene is TRBJ1-2, the V gene TRBV10-3; D gene uncertain. This CDR3 spans 14 amino acids. Per the germline V gene, CDR1 is ENHRY and CDR2 is SYGVKD. Trimming cost V 4 bases and J 5 bases, with 14 bases left between them. The CDR3 is CAISAWGDYYGYTF. In DNA, the CDR3 is TGTGCCATCAGTGCCTGGGGAGATTATTATGGCTACACCTTC.

This chain connects TRBV11-3 to TRBJ1-1, with D unclear. Trimming took 4 bases from V and 1 from J, leaving 10 bases between them. The CDR3 extends over 14 amino acids. CDR1 is SGHNT, CDR2 YENEEA, per germline. CDR3 amino acids: CASSSGRENTEAFF. The CDR3 coding sequence is TGTGCCAGCAGCTCCGGACGGGAGAACACTGAAGCTTTCTTT. The variable domain in full, with the rest retrieved from reference TRBV11-3 and TRBJ1-1, is EAGVVQSPRYKIIEKKQPVAFWCNPISGHNTLYWYLQNLGQGPELLIRYENEEAVDDSQLPKDRFSAERLKGVDSTLKIQPAELGDSAVYLCASSSGRENTEAFFGQGTRLTVV.